The present entry profiles one TCR beta chain with its context. Its antigen is not known. The CDR3 has 13 amino acids. The germline V and J ends were trimmed by 3 bases and 0 bases, with 5 bases remaining between them. CDR1 SEHNR and CDR2 FQNEAQ come from the germline V gene (reference sequence). The sample comes from a study of cytomegalovirus exposure and HLA in healthy donors. General observations from the study: For most subjects, TCR beta sequences were reported to predict HLA-A and HLA-B alleles with accuracy.

The PCR contained 60 Vbeta and 13 Jbeta primers. Assay: immunoSEQ multiplex PCR; the TCRdb copy retains only in-frame clones and omits some. Reported are 150,000 or so clones; the ten largest clones contain about 1.7%. The sequence was collected from a woman between 50 and 59 years old in good health and CMV-seronegative. Sequencing used PBMCs. The V and J genes are TRBV7-9 and TRBJ2-5; D unclear. CDR3 nucleotides: TGTGCCAGCAGCTTCCGGGACCAAGAGACCCAGTACTTC. Translation: CASSFRDQETQYF.